These T cell receptor beta chains were read from a single sample in a study of blood T cell repertoires in COVID-19. Assay used: immunoSEQ multiplex PCR; TCRdb lists only in-frame clones, some missing. The top ten clones hold 6% to 7% of a sample with hundreds of thousands of clones, 87% of them seen once. Specimen: peripheral blood. All receptors come from a woman aged 45-65 years with COVID-19, enrolled during active disease. CDR3s leave out the opening cysteine and the closing phenylalanine or tryptophan. The order of the fields is V gene, J gene, CDR3 protein.

TRBV29-1	TRBJ2-2	SVEGQGITGELF
TRBV15	TRBJ1-2	ATSSPGTGGADT
TRBV19	TRBJ1-6	ASSIHRGEDSPLH
TRBV18	TRBJ2-1	ASSSSSGRRNEQF
TRBV6-5	TRBJ1-1	ASSRGGVQAF
TRBV6-5	TRBJ1-1	ASSPGDRMNTEAF
TRBV7-9	TRBJ2-5	ASSSSRGETQY
TRBV6-5	TRBJ1-5	ASRTTGDQPQH
TRBV11-3	TRBJ1-1	ASSLATGRNTEAF
TRBV12-5	TRBJ2-1	ASGLDQLAGKYNEQF
TRBV30	TRBJ2-1	AWSPGLAYNEQF
TRBV11-2	TRBJ2-1	ASSSGTSGYNEQF
TRBV11-3	TRBJ2-3	ASSVGLAVTDTQY
TRBV4-1	TRBJ2-2	ASSQGPYLAEGDGELF
TRBV7-9	TRBJ1-2	ASSSTVDGYT
TRBV25-1	TRBJ2-7	ASSPRGTGISYEQY
TRBV5-1	TRBJ2-5	ASTGSTVDLGTQY
TRBV11-3	TRBJ2-7	ASFKRQGTYEQY
TRBV3-1/TRBV3-2	TRBJ1-1	ASSRRQVGLTEAF
TRBV27	TRBJ1-5	ASSLIQGTQPQH
TRBV20-1	TRBJ2-3	SASRERDTQY
TRBV11-2	TRBJ1-5	ASSLGSGQPQH
TRBV11-2	TRBJ2-1	ASSLSGTTSPLSYNEQF
TRBV23-1	NA	ASSQTNRDSGTSPGNTIY
TRBV9	TRBJ2-3	ASSVIGQGATDTQY
TRBV4-3	TRBJ2-7	ASSQGASSYEQY
TRBV7-9	TRBJ2-1	ASSPRTDNEQF
TRBV27	TRBJ1-1	ASSPSGGDRTEAF
TRBV29-1	TRBJ1-5	SGAFSNQPQH
TRBV13	TRBJ1-1	ASSRGNPGSEAF
TRBV30	TRBJ1-1	AWSGPETGGYRAF
TRBV3-1/TRBV3-2	TRBJ2-5	ASSKTSAYVETQY
TRBV11-3	TRBJ2-5	ASRGDKSKETQY
TRBV4-1	TRBJ1-4	ASSREGQPPGGTNEKLF
TRBV6-5	TRBJ1-2	ASSSTGGYITAT
TRBV5-1	TRBJ2-1	ASSLRTSAHANEQF
TRBV12-5	TRBJ1-5	ASGPPGKASNQPQH
TRBV5-6	TRBJ2-1	ASSLGLAGVSNEQF
TRBV30	TRBJ1-2	AWSVGGSVGGYT
TRBV19	TRBJ1-1	ASRMPGQGTEAF
TRBV29-1	TRBJ2-3	SAEGMTSGSPDTQY
TRBV4-1	TRBJ1-2	ASSPRDTNYGYT
TRBV27	TRBJ2-5	ASSSPRGGAETQY
TRBV20-1	TRBJ1-3	SASPGSGNTIY
TRBV13	TRBJ2-6	ASSFAALSGANVLT
TRBV6-1	TRBJ2-7	ASSEALFGHPRAYEQY
TRBV5-5	TRBJ1-1	ASSVTDAGGTEAF
TRBV27	TRBJ2-3	ASSSWTGEAQY